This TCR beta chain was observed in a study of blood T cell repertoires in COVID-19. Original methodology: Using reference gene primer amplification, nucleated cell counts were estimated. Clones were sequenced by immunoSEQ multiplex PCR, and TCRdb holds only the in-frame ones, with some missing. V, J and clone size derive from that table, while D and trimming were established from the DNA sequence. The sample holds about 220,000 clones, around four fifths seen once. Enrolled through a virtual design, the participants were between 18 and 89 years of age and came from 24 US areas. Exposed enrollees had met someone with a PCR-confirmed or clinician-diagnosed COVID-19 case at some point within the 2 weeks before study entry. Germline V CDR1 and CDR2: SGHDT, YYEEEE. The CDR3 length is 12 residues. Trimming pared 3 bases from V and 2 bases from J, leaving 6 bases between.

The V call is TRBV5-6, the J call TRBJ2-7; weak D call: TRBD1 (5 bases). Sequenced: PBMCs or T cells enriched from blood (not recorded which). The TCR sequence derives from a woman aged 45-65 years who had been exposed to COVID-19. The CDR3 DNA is TGTGCCAGCAGCTCAGGGCCCTACGAGCAGTACTTC. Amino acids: CASSSGPYEQYF.